Presented here are 30 T cell receptor beta chains from one specimen sequenced in a study of CD8 T cells in Susac syndrome (dated by TCRdb to the late 2010s). The library relied on the immunoSEQ multiplex PCR assay. RNA was extracted with the RNeasy kit and about 0.45 to 1 ug was reverse transcribed using random hexamers. The raw public reads went through TCRdb reprocessing: fastp at Q25, MiXCR clone calling, in-frame beta chains kept. Every CDR3 protein is listed once, alongside the most common genes and DNA of its rows. The sample profile shows roughly 200,000 distinct CDR3 sequences; roughly 95% of them were found once. Of the sample, 0.1% is held by the ten largest clones. Sequenced input: CD4+ T cells from PBMCs. These receptor sequences come from a human donor in good health.

The rearrangement joins TRBV29-1 to TRBJ2-5; the match to TRBD1 covers 7 bases. V lost 5 bases to trimming and J lost 2 bases; unmatched junction nucleotides: 2. Germline CDR1 is SQVTM and CDR2 is ANQGSEA. The CDR3 is 12 residues long. CDR3 region: CSVPTGQETQYF. DNA of the CDR3: TGCAGCGTTCCGACAGGGCAAGAGACCCAGTACTTC.

This chain uses TRBV9 with TRBJ2-1; the D gene is possibly TRBD2 (5 bases). The germline CDR1 and CDR2 sequences are SGDLS and YYNGEE. The CDR3 covers 15 residues. V dropped 3 bases and J dropped 9 bases, with 19 bases sitting between them. The CDR3 protein is CASSAQPRGAAEQFF. The CDR3 nucleotides read TGTGCCAGCAGCGCCCAACCCCGTGGAGCGGCTGAGCAGTTCTTC.

This sequence joins TRBV12-3 or TRBV12-4 and TRBJ2-1; perhaps TRBD1 as D (6 bases). V lost 5 bases to trimming and J lost 13 bases, with 12 bases between them. This CDR3 spans 11 amino acids. For the CDR3, the DNA is TGTGCCAGCAGTCTCGACAGGTTTCAGTTCTTC. Encoded protein: CASSLDRFQFF.

The V and J genes are TRBV29-1 and TRBJ1-1; TRBD1 aligns across 9 bases. Trimming at V came to 4 bases and at J to 0 bases, leaving 3 bases not matched to a gene. The CDR3 extends over 14 amino acids. Per germline, CDR1 SQVTM and CDR2 ANQGSEA. CDR3 sequence (DNA): TGCAGCGTTGGCGGGACAGGGATGAACACTGAAGCTTTCTTT. Residues: CSVGGTGMNTEAFF.

V and J are TRBV2 and TRBJ2-2; 7 bases agree with TRBD1. V lost 5 bases to trimming and J lost 5 bases; unmatched junction nucleotides: 8. The CDR3 is made up of 15 amino acids. Germline CDR1 SNHLY, CDR2 FYNNEI. CDR3 sequence: CASSPSQGWTGELFF. The CDR3 DNA reads as TGTGCCAGCAGTCCTTCACAGGGGTGGACCGGGGAGCTGTTTTTT. Full variable domain (remainder filled in from reference TRBV2 and TRBJ2-2): EPEVTQTPSHQVTQMGQEVILRCVPISNHLYFYWYRQILGQKVEFLVSFYNNEISEKSEIFDDQFSVERPDGSNFTLKIRSTKLEDSAMYFCASSPSQGWTGELFFGEGSRLTVL.

The rearrangement joins TRBV29-1 to TRBJ2-3, with D unclear. Germline lookup yields CDR1 SQVTM and CDR2 ANQGSEA. V was shortened by 7 bases and J by 3 bases, with 5 bases between the two germline ends. The CDR3 runs to 10 residues. CDR3 region: CSAETDTQYF. DNA of the CDR3: TGCAGCGCCGAGACAGATACGCAGTATTTT.

The chain uses TRBV30 and TRBJ2-4; TRBD1 aligns across 7 bases. The germline V gene encodes CDR1 GTSNPN and CDR2 SVGIG (reference sequence). V shed 4 bases, J shed 7 bases, and the junction held 4 bases outside the gene matches. This CDR3 is 12 amino acids long. CDR3 in amino acids: CAWTQTGNIQYF. In DNA form, the CDR3 reads TGTGCCTGGACCCAGACAGGGAACATTCAGTACTTC.

This clonotype was seen just once. V usage is TRBV28 and J usage is TRBJ2-3; unclear D gene. This CDR3 is built from 13 residues. Trimming pared 1 base from V and 1 base from J, leaving 3 bases between. Per germline, CDR1 MDHEN and CDR2 SYDVKM. The CDR3 sequence is CASSLYGTDTQYF. The CDR3 DNA is TGTGCCAGCAGTTTATACGGCACAGATACGCAGTATTTT.

The chain has TRBV9 and TRBJ2-1, with D possibly TRBD2 on 6 matching bases. V dropped 4 bases and J dropped 2 bases, with 13 bases sitting between them. This CDR3 has 15 amino acids. The germline V gene has CDR1 SGDLS and CDR2 YYNGEE. CDR3 sequence (DNA): TGTGCCAGCAGCCCTACGCGGGACCCCTACAATGAGCAGTTCTTC. Translated: CASSPTRDPYNEQFF.

The rearrangement uses TRBV4-2 and TRBJ2-7; TRBD2 is a possible D gene (6 bases). The germline V and J ends were trimmed by 0 bases and 4 bases, with 7 bases remaining between them. CDR1 and CDR2 from the germline V gene are LGHNA and YNFKEQ. CDR3 length equals 13 residues. DNA of the CDR3: TGTGCCAGCAGCCAAGAGGGACTTTACGAGCAGTACTTC. It codes for CASSQEGLYEQYF.

The rearrangement uses TRBV6-1 and TRBJ2-7, with unresolved D. V lost 2 bases and J lost 6, with 8 bases in between. The CDR3 contains 12 residues. Germline V gene lookup returns CDR1 MNHNS and CDR2 SASEGT. The CDR3 sequence is CASSESQFEQYF. As DNA, the CDR3 is TGTGCCAGCAGTGAATCCCAGTTCGAGCAGTACTTC.

The rearrangement uses TRBV7-2 and TRBJ2-3; D gene uncertain. Trimming left V 10 bases short and J 1 base short, with 12 bases between. The CDR3 is 13 amino acids. CDR1 is SGHTA and CDR2 is FQGNSA in the germline V gene. The CDR3 loop is CANRPAGTDTQYF. The CDR3 DNA is TGTGCCAACCGCCCAGCCGGCACAGATACGCAGTATTTT.

The chain has TRBV7-8 and TRBJ2-5, with D possibly being TRBD1 (5 bases). Germline V gene sequence: CDR1 SGHVS, CDR2 FQNEAQ. The CDR3 contains 15 residues. Trimming left V 0 bases short and J 5 bases short, with 13 bases between. Here the CDR3 DNA reads TGTGCCAGCAGCTTAGCAGGGGTAGTAGGGGAGACCCAGTACTTC. Translating it yields CASSLAGVVGETQYF. The full variable domain, in which reference TRBV7-8 and TRBJ2-5 provide the parts outside the CDR3, is GAGVSQSPRYKVAKRGQDVALRCDPISGHVSLFWYQQALGQGPEFLTYFQNEAQLDKSGLPSDRFFAERPEGSVSTLKIQRTQQEDSAVYLCASSLAGVVGETQYFGPGTRLLVL.

The CDR3 coding sequence is TGCGCCAGCGGACTAGCGGGCTCCTACAATGAGCAGTTCTTC. Translating gives CASGLAGSYNEQFF. The chain joins TRBV5-1 to TRBJ2-1; TRBD2 aligns across 11 bases. CDR1 and CDR2 from the germline V gene are SGHRS and YFSETQ. Trimming took 7 bases from V and 0 from J; bases not matched to a gene: 0. The length of the CDR3 is 14 residues.

This chain joins TRBV27 and TRBJ2-1, with D tentatively TRBD1 (6 bases). The ends were cut back, 2 bases at V and 14 bases at J, with 16 bases in the middle. Germline CDR1 is MNHEY and CDR2 is SMNVEV (reference sequence). This CDR3 contains 13 residues. The CDR3 DNA is TGTGCCAGCAGTTTAGGATACGGGACAAGAGAGTTCTTC. Translated: CASSLGYGTREFF.

This clonotype was observed once. The rearrangement uses TRBV12-3 or TRBV12-4 and TRBJ2-6; D tentatively fits TRBD1 or TRBD2 (5 bases each). The ends were cut back, 3 bases at V and 2 bases at J, with 8 bases in the middle. The CDR3 runs 15 residues. This CDR3 is CASSFGAPGANVLTF. The CDR3 DNA reads as TGTGCCAGCAGTTTCGGGGCGCCTGGGGCCAACGTCCTGACTTTC.

For this clonotype: Germline is not matched at one junction end, which may reflect a read error. This rearrangement joins TRBV20-1 to TRBJ2-1; 9 bases are shared with TRBD2. CDR1 and CDR2 from the germline V gene are DFQATT and SNEGSKA (reference sequence). The CDR3 runs 14 residues. For the CDR3, the DNA is TGCAGTGCTAGGGCAGGACTAGCGTCTAATGAGCAGTCCTTC. As protein: CSARAGLASNEQSF.

This clonotype was counted a single time. This sequence joins TRBV30 and TRBJ2-7, with D possibly matching TRBD1 (6 bases). This CDR3 spans 15 amino acids. V lost 0 bases and J 3 bases, leaving 15 bases between the germline ends. The V gene's germline CDR1 is GTSNPN and CDR2 SVGIG (reference sequence). The CDR3 sequence: CAWSVGVGTHYEQYF. As DNA, the CDR3 is TGTGCCTGGAGTGTAGGGGTCGGGACACACTACGAGCAGTACTTC.

The chain links TRBV28 to TRBJ2-7; 7 bases align to TRBD1. V lost 2 bases and J lost 0; bases outside the gene matches: 7. Per germline, CDR1 MDHEN and CDR2 SYDVKM. The CDR3 runs to 16 residues. The CDR3 DNA follows: TGTGCCAGCAGTTTACATTCGGCAGGGGGCTCCTACGAGCAGTACTTC. It translates to CASSLHSAGGSYEQYF.

This clonotype is a singleton in its sample. The chain recombines TRBV29-1 with TRBJ1-1; maybe TRBD1 (5 bases). The V gene lost 1 base and the J gene lost 3 bases, with 9 bases spanning the gap. There are 13 residues in the CDR3. Germline lookup yields CDR1 SQVTM and CDR2 ANQGSEA. In DNA, the CDR3 is TGCAGCGTTGAAGCGGGGCTGGACACTGAAGCTTTCTTT. Translation gives CSVEAGLDTEAFF.

The chain employs TRBV2 and TRBJ2-3, with TRBD2 matching over 7 bases. Germline trimming cut 4 bases from V and 6 bases from J; bases unmatched to any gene: 1. The CDR3 covers 12 residues. CDR1 is SNHLY, CDR2 FYNNEI, per germline. CDR3 in DNA: TGTGCCAGCAGTGCACTAGCGGATACGCAGTATTTT. Amino acids: CASSALADTQYF.

The chain joins TRBV4-3 to TRBJ2-6, with TRBD1 identical over 7 bases. The CDR3 has 17 residues. J gave up 2 bases and V 2 bases, and 6 bases lay outside the gene matches. From germline, CDR1 is LGHNA and CDR2 YSLEER. The CDR3 coding sequence is TGCGCCAGCAGCCAATCGACAGGGTGGCCTGGGGCCAACGTCCTGACTTTC. Protein product: CASSQSTGWPGANVLTF.

The V gene is TRBV2, the J gene TRBJ2-3, with D perhaps being TRBD1 or TRBD2 (5 bases each). V lost 1 base and J lost 6, with 8 bases in between. CDR1 is SNHLY, CDR2 FYNNEI, per germline. This CDR3 has 13 amino acids. The CDR3 region has the DNA TGTGCCAGCAGTGAAGTTCGGGGCGATACGCAGTATTTT. The encoded protein is CASSEVRGDTQYF.

The chain has TRBV30 and TRBJ2-5; a weak D match, TRBD2 (5 bases). Germline V gene lookup returns CDR1 GTSNPN and CDR2 SVGIG (reference sequence). The CDR3 is 16 residues long. The V and J ends lost 2 bases and 2 bases respectively, with 18 bases between them. The CDR3 DNA is TGTGCCTGGAGTCGCCCCGGGGTATTGCTTCAAGAGACCCAGTACTTC. Amino acids: CAWSRPGVLLQETQYF.

The rearrangement links TRBV20-1 to TRBJ2-5, with D tentatively TRBD1 or TRBD2 (6 bases each). Germline CDR1 reads DFQATT; CDR2 reads SNEGSKA (reference sequence). The CDR3 has 15 residues. Trimming stripped 5 bases from V and 1 base from J, with 17 bases between. In DNA form, the CDR3 reads TGCAGTGCTGGAGGGACACCCGAGGGCCAAGAGACCCAGTACTTC. Amino acid sequence: CSAGGTPEGQETQYF.

CDR3 nucleotides: TGTGCCAGCAGCGTAGCTACGGAAAACATTCAGTACTTC. Protein product: CASSVATENIQYF. The J gene is TRBJ2-4, the V gene TRBV9; unclear D gene. Germline V gene sequence: CDR1 SGDLS, CDR2 YYNGEE. Trimming shortened V by 0 bases and J by 5 bases, and 6 bases separated the two germline ends. There are 13 residues in the CDR3.

The rearrangement uses TRBV7-7 and TRBJ2-3, with D unclear. Germline V gene lookup returns CDR1 SSHAT and CDR2 FNYEAQ (reference sequence). V lost 1 base to trimming and J lost 1 base, with 9 bases between them. This CDR3 is built from 15 residues. Here the CDR3 reads CASSLGAAGTDTQYF. The CDR3 DNA reads as TGTGCCAGCAGCTTAGGGGCGGCAGGCACAGATACGCAGTATTTT.

This chain links TRBV6-2 or TRBV6-3 with TRBJ1-5; D may be TRBD1 (6 bases). Germline CDR1 is MNHEY and CDR2 is SVGEGT. V gave up 8 bases and J gave up 7 bases, with 9 bases separating them. This CDR3 spans 11 amino acids. This CDR3 is CASGGRQPQHF. The CDR3 DNA sequence: TGTGCCAGCGGGGGGCGGCAGCCCCAGCATTTT.

The chain is built from TRBV29-1 and TRBJ2-1, with 12 bases that match TRBD2. V shed 7 bases, J shed 3 bases, and the junction held 4 bases outside the gene matches. There are 14 residues in the CDR3. The germline V gene encodes CDR1 SQVTM and CDR2 ANQGSEA. The CDR3 loop reads CSGRTSGIYNEQFF. CDR3 DNA sequence: TGCAGCGGGAGGACTAGCGGGATCTACAATGAGCAGTTCTTC.

The rearrangement uses TRBV9 and TRBJ2-2; D unclear. Trimming pared 3 bases from V and 6 bases from J, leaving 9 bases between. This CDR3 has 13 residues. Germline assignment: CDR1 SGDLS and CDR2 YYNGEE. The chain's CDR3 is CASSGALAGELFF. The CDR3 nucleotides are TGTGCCAGCAGCGGAGCACTGGCCGGGGAGCTGTTTTTT. Combining the CDR3 with reference TRBV9 and TRBJ2-2 gives the whole variable domain DSGVTQTPKHLITATGQRVTLRCSPRSGDLSVYWYQQSLDQGLQFLIQYYNGEERAKGNILERFSAQQFPDLHSELNLSSLELGDSALYFCASSGALAGELFFGEGSRLTVL.